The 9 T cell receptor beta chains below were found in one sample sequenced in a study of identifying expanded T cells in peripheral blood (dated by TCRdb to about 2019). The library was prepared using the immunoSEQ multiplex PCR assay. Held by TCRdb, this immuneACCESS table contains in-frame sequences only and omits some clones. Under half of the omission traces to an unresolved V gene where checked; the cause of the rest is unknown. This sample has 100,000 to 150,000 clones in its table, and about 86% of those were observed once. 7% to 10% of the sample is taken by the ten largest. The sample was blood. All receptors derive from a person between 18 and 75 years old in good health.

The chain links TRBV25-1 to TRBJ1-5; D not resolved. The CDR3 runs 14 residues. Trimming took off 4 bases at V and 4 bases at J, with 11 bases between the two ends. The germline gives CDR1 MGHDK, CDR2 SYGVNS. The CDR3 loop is CASSGQLWNQPQHF. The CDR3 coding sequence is TGTGCCAGCAGTGGCCAGTTGTGGAATCAGCCCCAGCATTTT.

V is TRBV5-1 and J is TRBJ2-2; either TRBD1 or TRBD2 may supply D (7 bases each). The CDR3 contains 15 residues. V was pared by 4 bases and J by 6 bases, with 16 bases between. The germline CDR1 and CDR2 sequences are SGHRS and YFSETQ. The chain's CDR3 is CASSESGTAAGELFF. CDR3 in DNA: TGCGCCAGCAGCGAAAGCGGGACAGCGGCCGGGGAGCTGTTTTTT.

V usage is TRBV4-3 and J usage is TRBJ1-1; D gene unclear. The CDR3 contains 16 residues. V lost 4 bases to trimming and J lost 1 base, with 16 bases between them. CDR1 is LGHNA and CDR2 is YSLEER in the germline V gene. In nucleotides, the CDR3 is TGCGCCAGCAGCCGAGACCACGGACGGGGGAACACTGAAGCTTTCTTT. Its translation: CASSRDHGRGNTEAFF.

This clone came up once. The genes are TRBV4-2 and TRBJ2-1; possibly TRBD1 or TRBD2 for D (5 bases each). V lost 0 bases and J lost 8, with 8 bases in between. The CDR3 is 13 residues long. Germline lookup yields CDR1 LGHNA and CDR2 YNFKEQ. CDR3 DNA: TGTGCCAGCAGCCAAGAGGGACCTGATGAGCAGTTCTTC. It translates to CASSQEGPDEQFF.

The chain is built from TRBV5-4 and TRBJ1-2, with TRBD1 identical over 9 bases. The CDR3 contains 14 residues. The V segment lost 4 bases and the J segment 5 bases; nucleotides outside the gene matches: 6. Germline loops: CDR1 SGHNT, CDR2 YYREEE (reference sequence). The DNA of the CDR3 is TGTGCCAGCAGCACCGGGACAGGGTATTATGGCTACACCTTC. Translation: CASSTGTGYYGYTF.

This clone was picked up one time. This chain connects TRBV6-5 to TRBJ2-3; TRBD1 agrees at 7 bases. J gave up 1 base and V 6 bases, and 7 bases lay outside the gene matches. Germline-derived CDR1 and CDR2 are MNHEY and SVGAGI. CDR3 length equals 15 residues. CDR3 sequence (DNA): TGTGCCAGCAGAGCCCCGACAGGGCGCACAGATACGCAGTATTTT. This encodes CASRAPTGRTDTQYF.

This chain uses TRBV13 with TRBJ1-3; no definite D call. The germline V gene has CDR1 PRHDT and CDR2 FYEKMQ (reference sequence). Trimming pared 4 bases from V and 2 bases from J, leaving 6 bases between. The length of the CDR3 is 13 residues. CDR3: CASSSHTGNTIYF. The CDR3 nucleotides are TGTGCCAGCAGCTCTCACACTGGAAACACCATATATTTT. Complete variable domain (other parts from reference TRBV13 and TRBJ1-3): AAGVIQSPRHLIKEKRETATLKCYPIPRHDTVYWYQQGPGQDPQFLISFYEKMQSDKGSIPDRFSAQQFSDYHSELNMSSLELGDSALYFCASSSHTGNTIYFGEGSWLTVV.

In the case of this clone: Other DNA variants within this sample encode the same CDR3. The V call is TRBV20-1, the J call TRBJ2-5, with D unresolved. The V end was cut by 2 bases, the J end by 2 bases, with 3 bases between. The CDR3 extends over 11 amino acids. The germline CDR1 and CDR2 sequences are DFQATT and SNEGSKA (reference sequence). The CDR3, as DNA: TGCAGTGCTAGACCTCAAGAGACCCAGTACTTC. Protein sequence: CSARPQETQYF.

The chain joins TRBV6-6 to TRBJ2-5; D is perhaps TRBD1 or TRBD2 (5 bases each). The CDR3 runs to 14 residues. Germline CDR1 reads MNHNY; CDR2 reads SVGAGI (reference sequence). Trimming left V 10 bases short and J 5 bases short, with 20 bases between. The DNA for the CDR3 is TGTGCCACCCTGCCGGGGACGGTCGGGGAGACCCAGTACTTC. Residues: CATLPGTVGETQYF.